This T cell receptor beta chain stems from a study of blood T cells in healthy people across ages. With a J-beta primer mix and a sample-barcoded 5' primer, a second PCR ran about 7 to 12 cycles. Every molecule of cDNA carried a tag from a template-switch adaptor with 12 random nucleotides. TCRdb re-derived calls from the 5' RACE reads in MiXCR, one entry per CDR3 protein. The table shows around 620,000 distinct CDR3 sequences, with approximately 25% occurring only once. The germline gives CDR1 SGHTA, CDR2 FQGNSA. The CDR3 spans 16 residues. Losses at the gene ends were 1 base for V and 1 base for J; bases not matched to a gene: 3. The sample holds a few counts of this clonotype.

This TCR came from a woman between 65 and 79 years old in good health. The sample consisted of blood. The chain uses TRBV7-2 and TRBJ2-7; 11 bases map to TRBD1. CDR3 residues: CASSLVGQGASYEQYF. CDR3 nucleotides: TGTGCCAGCAGCTTAGTTGGACAGGGGGCGTCCTACGAGCAGTACTTC.